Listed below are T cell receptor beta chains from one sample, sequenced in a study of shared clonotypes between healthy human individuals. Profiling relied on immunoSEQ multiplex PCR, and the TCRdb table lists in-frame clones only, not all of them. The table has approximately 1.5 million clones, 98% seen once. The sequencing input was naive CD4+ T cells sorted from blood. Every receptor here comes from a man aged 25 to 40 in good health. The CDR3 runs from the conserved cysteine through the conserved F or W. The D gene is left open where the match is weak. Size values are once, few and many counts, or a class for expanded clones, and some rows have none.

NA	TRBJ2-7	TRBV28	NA	CASSLRQNYEQYF	TGTGCCAGCAGTTTAAGACAGAACTACGAGCAGTACTTC
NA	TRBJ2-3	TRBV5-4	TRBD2	CASRGTSGRRDTQYF	TGTGCCAGCAGGGGGACTAGCGGGAGGAGAGATACGCAGTATTTT
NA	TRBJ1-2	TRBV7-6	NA	CASSLRVNYGYTF	TGTGCCAGCAGCTTACGGGTTAACTATGGCTACACCTTC
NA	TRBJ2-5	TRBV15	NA	CATSPRTPQETQYF	TGTGCCACCAGCCCCCGGACACCCCAAGAGACCCAGTACTTC
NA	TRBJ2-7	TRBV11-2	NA	CASSRSGTPFWYF	TGTGCCAGCAGCCGATCCGGGACCCCGTTTTGGTACTTC
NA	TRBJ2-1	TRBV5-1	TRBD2	CASSNPSRTSGRNNEQFF	TGCGCCAGCAGCAACCCGAGCAGAACTAGCGGGAGAAACAATGAGCAGTTCTTC
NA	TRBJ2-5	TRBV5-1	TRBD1	CASSSWDRGQETQYF	TGCGCCAGCAGCTCCTGGGACAGGGGGCAAGAGACCCAGTACTTC
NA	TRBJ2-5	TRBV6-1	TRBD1	CASSRDWTGGETQYF	TGTGCCAGCAGCCGGGATTGGACAGGAGGAGAGACCCAGTACTTC
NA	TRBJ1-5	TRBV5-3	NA	CARSLERCSRGGTRNQPQHF	TGTGCCAGAAGCTTGGAACGGTGCAGTAGAGGGGGGACGCGCAATCAGCCCCAGCATTTT
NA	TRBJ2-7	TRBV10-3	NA	CATNLGKPYEQYF	TGTGCCACTAATCTAGGGAAACCCTACGAGCAGTACTTC
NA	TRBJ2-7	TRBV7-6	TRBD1	CASSPWGQGYEQYF	TGTGCCAGCAGCCCGTGGGGACAGGGCTACGAGCAGTACTTC
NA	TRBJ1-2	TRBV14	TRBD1	CASSQERGLGYTF	TGTGCCAGCAGCCAAGAGAGGGGGCTTGGCTACACCTTC
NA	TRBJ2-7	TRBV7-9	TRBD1	CASSLAGGQGVYEQYF	TGTGCCAGCAGCTTAGCCGGAGGACAGGGGGTTTACGAGCAGTACTTC
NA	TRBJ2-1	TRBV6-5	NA	CASSLIGFRDEQFF	TGTGCCAGCAGTCTAATAGGGTTTAGGGATGAGCAGTTCTTC
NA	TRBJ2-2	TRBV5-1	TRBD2	CASSLVAGVTGELFF	TGCGCCAGCAGCTTGGTTGCGGGAGTTACCGGGGAGCTGTTTTTT
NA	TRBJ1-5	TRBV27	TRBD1	CASSSQGQRNIRTQHF	TGTGCCAGCAGTTCCCAGGGACAGAGGAATATCAGGACCCAGCATTTT
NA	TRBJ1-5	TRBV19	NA	CASSMRPPSGSNQPQHF	TGTGCCAGTAGTATGAGGCCCCCGAGCGGGAGCAATCAGCCCCAGCATTTT
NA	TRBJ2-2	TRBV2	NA	CASRIEDTGELFF	TGTGCCAGCAGGATCGAGGACACCGGGGAGCTGTTTTTT
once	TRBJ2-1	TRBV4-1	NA	CASSHSAPNGDNEQFF	TGCGCCAGCAGCCACAGCGCGCCAAATGGGGACAATGAGCAGTTCTTC
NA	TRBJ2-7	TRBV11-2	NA	CASSRGRGRERSYEQYF	TGTGCCAGCAGCCGGGGGCGTGGGCGGGAGAGATCCTACGAGCAGTACTTC
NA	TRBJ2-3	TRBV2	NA	CASSRDGTDTQYF	TGTGCCAGCAGCAGGGACGGCACAGATACGCAGTATTTT
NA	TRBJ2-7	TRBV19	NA	CASSSGFYEQYF	TGTGCCAGTAGTTCGGGGTTTTACGAGCAGTACTTC
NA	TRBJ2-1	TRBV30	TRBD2	CAWVPPHSLAGAPATYNEQFF	TGTGCCTGGGTCCCGCCTCATTCACTAGCGGGAGCCCCGGCGACCTACAATGAGCAGTTCTTC
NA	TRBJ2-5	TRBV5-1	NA	CASSLVASPYQETQYF	TGCGCCAGCAGCTTGGTAGCAAGCCCGTACCAAGAGACCCAGTACTTC
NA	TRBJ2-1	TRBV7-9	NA	CASSSRGSGYNEQFF	TGTGCCAGCAGCTCCCGCGGAAGCGGATACAATGAGCAGTTCTTC
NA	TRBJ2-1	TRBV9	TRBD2	CASSAPGLAETEQFF	TGTGCCAGCAGCGCTCCGGGACTAGCGGAAACAGAGCAGTTCTTC
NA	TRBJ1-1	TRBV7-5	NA	CARSLSGSYTEMNTEAFF	TGTGCCAGAAGCTTATCGGGGAGCTATACAGAGATGAACACTGAAGCTTTCTTT
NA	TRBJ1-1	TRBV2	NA	CASSEGGRRKLTEAFF	TGTGCCAGCAGTGAAGGGGGCAGGCGAAAACTGACTGAAGCTTTCTTT
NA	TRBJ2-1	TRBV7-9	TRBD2	CASSSTSITSGGYNEQFF	TGTGCCAGCAGCTCAACCTCAATTACTAGCGGGGGATACAATGAGCAGTTCTTC
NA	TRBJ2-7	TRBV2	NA	CASSIHYEQYF	TGTGCCAGCAGTATACACTACGAGCAGTACTTC
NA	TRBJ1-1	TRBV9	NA	CASSVATGRGTEAFF	TGTGCCAGCAGCGTAGCGACAGGAAGGGGCACTGAAGCTTTCTTT
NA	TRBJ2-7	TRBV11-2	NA	CASSLPSGPEQYF	TGTGCCAGCAGCTTACCCTCGGGGCCCGAGCAGTACTTC
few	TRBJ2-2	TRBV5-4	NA	CASSSNTGELFF	TGTGCCAGCAGCTCGAACACCGGGGAGCTGTTTTTT
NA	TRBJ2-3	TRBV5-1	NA	CASSFPSPDTQYF	TGCGCCAGCAGCTTCCCTTCACCTGATACGCAGTATTTT
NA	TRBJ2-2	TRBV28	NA	CASREGGNTGELFF	TGTGCCAGCAGGGAGGGAGGAAACACCGGGGAGCTGTTTTTT
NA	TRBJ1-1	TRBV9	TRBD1	CASSVDQGARGTEAFF	TGTGCCAGCAGCGTAGATCAGGGGGCTAGGGGGACTGAAGCTTTCTTT